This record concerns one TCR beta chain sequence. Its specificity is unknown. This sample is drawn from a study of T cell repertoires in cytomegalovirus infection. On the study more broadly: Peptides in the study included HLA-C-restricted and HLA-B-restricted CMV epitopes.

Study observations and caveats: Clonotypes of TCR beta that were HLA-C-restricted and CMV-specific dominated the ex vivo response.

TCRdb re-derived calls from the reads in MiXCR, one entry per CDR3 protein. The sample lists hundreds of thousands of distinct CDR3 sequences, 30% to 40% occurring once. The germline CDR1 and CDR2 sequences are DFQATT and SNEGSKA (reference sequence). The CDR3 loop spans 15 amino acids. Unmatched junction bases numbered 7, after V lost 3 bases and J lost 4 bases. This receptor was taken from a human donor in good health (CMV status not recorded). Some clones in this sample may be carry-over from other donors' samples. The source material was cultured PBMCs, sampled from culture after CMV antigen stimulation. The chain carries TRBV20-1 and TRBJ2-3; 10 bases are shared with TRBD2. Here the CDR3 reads CSARTLAGVADTQYF. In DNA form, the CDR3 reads TGCAGTGCTAGGACGCTAGCGGGAGTCGCAGATACGCAGTATTTT.